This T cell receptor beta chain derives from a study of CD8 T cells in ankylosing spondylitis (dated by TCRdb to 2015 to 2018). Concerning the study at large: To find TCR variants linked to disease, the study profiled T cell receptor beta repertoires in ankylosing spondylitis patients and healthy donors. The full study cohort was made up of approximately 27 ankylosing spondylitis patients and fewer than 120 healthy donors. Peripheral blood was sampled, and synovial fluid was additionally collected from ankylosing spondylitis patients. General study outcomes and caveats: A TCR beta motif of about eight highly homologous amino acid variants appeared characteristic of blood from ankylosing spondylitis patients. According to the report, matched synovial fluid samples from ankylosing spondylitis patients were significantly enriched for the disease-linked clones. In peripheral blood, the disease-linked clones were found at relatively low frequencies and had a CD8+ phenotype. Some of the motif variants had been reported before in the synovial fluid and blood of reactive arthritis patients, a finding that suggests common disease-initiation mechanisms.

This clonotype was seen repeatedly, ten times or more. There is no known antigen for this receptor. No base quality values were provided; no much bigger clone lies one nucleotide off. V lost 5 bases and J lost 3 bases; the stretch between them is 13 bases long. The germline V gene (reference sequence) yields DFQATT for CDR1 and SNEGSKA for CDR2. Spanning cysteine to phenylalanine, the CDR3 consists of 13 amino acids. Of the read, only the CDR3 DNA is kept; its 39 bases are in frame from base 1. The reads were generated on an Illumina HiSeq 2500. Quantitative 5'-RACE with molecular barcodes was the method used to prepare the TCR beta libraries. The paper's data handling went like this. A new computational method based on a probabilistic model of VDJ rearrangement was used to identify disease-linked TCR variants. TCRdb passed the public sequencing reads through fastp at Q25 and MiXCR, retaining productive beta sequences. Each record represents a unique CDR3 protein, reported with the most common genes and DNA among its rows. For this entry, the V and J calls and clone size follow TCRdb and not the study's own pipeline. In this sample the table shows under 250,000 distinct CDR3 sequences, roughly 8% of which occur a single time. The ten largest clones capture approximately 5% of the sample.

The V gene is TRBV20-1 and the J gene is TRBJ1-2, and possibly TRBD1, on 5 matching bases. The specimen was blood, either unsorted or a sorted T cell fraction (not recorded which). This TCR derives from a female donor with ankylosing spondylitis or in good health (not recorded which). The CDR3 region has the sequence CSAGDGNDYGYTF. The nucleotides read TGCAGTGCTGGGGACGGAAACGACTATGGCTACACCTTC.